This T cell receptor (beta chain) was retrieved from a study of T cells after yellow fever vaccination. The V gene lost 0 bases and the J gene lost 4 bases, with 12 bases spanning the gap. Germline V gene data show CDR1 as MNHEY and CDR2 as SVGAGI. There are 15 residues in the CDR3. Using its own MiXCR run on the 5' RACE reads, TCRdb lists one record per CDR3 protein. The sample consists of roughly 500,000 distinct CDR3 sequences, about a fifth of them appearing once. This TCR was sampled from a man aged 25-45 years who received the YFV17D yellow fever vaccine. This material consisted of PBMCs, taken 15 days after the yellow fever booster vaccination. This chain links TRBV6-5 with TRBJ2-5; tentative D call: TRBD2 (6 bases). CDR3 protein: CASSYSQGTSETQYF. In DNA form, the CDR3 reads TGTGCCAGCAGTTACTCCCAAGGGACTTCAGAGACCCAGTACTTC.